The entry below describes one T cell receptor beta chain. What it binds is not known. Germline CDR1 is SGHTA and CDR2 is FQGNSA. Trimming removed 7 bases from V and 0 bases from J; junction bases left unmatched: 8. This CDR3 is built from 15 residues. The data were obtained in a study of OX40 agonist ivuxolimab in advanced cancers. Turning to the study itself: The dose-escalation cohort was about 87% male, with a mean age of around 60 years, ranging about 23 to 79. General observations from the study: Within 6 weeks, CD4+ and CD8+ blood T cells expanded clonally at 0.1 to 3.0 mg/kg.

Autoimmune disease history or systemic immunosuppression led to patients being barred. At cycle 4 day 1, cycle 7 day 1, and baseline, blood was sampled. Using immunoSEQ multiplex PCR, the repertoire was profiled, and TCRdb retains in-frame clones only, with some absent. The sample contains roughly 96,000 clones, approximately 84% of which appear only once. The specimen was CD4+ or CD8+ T cells sorted from blood, collected in a trial of the OX40 agonist ivuxolimab. The chain carries TRBV7-2 and TRBJ1-2, with 7 bases that match TRBD1. The sequence was obtained from an adult with an advanced solid tumor such as melanoma, head and neck, liver or kidney cancer. CDR3 nucleotide sequence: TGTGCCAGCATGAAAGGGGACAGCTCTAACTATGGCTACACCTTC. Translating gives CASMKGDSSNYGYTF.